Detailed here is one TCR beta chain. These data are taken from a study of blood T cell repertoires in COVID-19. On the study more broadly: Donors in the United States, Italy and Spain gave samples during acute or convalescent COVID-19. T cells, B-cell-depleted T cells, or PBMCs supplied cDNA or gDNA.

J was trimmed by 6 bases and V by 0 bases; bases with no gene match: 9. Germline lookup yields CDR1 SGHDN and CDR2 FVKESK. The CDR3 runs to 16 residues. Authors' analysis steps: Reference gene primer amplification gave nucleated cell count estimates. Clones were read by immunoSEQ multiplex PCR, and TCRdb kept only the in-frame ones, dropping some. That table supplies the V and J calls and clone size; D and trimming were determined from the DNA. This table has about 200,000 clones, around 86% appearing once. The sequencing sample was made of peripheral blood. This chain links TRBV14 with TRBJ2-3; 7 nucleotides line up with TRBD1. This clonotype was sampled from a woman between 45 and 60 years old with COVID-19, enrolled during active disease. Here the CDR3 reads CASSQDLKGGEDTQYF. The CDR3 nucleotides are TGTGCCAGCAGCCAAGATCTGAAAGGGGGCGAGGATACGCAGTATTTT.